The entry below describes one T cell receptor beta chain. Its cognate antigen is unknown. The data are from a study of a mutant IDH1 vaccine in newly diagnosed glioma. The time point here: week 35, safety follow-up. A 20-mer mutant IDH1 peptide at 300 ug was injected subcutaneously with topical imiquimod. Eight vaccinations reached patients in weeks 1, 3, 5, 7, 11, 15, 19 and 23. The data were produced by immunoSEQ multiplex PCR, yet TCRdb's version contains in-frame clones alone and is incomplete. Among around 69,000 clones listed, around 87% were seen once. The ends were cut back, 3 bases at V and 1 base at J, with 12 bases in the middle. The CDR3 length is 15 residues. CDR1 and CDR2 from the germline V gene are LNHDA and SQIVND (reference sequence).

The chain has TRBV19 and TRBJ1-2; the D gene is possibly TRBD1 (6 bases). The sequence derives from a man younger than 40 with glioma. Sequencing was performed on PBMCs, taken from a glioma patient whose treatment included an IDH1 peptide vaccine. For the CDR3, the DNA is TGTGCCAGTAGTATGCTCTTACAGGGTAACTATGGCTACACCTTC. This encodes CASSMLLQGNYGYTF. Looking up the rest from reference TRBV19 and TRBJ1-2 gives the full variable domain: DGGITQSPKYLFRKEGQNVTLSCEQNLNHDAMYWYRQDPGQGLRLIYYSQIVNDFQKGDIAEGYSVSREKKESFPLTVTSAQKNPTAFYLCASSMLLQGNYGYTFGSGTRLTVV.